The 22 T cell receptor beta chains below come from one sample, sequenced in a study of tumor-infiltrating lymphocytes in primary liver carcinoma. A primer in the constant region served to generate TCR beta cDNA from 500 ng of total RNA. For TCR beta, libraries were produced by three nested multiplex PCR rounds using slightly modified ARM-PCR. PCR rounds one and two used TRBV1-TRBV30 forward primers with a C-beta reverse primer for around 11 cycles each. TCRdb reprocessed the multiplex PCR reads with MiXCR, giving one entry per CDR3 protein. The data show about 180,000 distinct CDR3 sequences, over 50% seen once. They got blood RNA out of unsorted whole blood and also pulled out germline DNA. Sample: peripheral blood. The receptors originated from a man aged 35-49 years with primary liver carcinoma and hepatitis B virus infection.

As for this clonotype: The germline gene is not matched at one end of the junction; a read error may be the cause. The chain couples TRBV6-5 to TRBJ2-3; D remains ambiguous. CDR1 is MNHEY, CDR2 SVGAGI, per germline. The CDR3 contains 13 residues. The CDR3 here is CANSYLPGDTQYF. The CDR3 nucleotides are TGTGCCAACAGTTACCTCCCTGGAGATACGCAGTATTTT.

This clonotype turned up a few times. The CDR3 reads CASSRGQTYEQYF. The CDR3 DNA sequence: TGTGCCAGCAGTAGAGGACAGACCTACGAGCAGTACTTC. The chain links TRBV6-1 to TRBJ2-7; possible D gene TRBD1, 6 bases. The CDR3 extends over 13 amino acids. V was pared by 5 bases and J by 2 bases, with 10 bases between. Germline V CDR1 and CDR2: MNHNS, SASEGT.

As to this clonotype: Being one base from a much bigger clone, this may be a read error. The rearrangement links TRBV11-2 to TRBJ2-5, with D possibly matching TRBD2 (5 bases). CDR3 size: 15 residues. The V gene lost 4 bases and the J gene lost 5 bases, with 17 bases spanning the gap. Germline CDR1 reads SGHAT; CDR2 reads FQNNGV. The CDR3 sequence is CASSSGGAIEETQYF. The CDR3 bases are TGTGCCAGCAGCTCCGGAGGTGCGATTGAGGAGACCCAGTACTTC.

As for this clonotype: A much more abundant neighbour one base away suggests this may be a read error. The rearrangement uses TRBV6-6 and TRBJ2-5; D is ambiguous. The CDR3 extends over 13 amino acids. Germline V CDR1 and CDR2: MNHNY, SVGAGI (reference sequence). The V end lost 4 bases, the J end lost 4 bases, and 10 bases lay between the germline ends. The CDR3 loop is CASSSRRGETQYF. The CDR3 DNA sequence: TGTGCCAGCAGTTCCAGACGAGGAGAGACCCAGTACTTC.

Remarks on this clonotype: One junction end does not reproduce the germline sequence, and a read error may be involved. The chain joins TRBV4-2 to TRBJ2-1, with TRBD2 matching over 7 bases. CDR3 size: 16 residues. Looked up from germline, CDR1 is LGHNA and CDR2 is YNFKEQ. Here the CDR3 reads CASSPTSRISYNGQFF. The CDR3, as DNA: TGTGCCAGCAGCCCGACTAGCAGGATCTCCTACAATGGGCAGTTCTTC.

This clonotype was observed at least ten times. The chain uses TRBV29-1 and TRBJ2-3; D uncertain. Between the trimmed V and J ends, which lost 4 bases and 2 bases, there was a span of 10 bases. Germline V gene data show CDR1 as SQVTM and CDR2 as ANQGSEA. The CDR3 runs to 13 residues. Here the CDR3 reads CSVGGLPTDTQYF. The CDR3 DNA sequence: TGCAGCGTTGGAGGTTTACCCACAGATACGCAGTATTTT.

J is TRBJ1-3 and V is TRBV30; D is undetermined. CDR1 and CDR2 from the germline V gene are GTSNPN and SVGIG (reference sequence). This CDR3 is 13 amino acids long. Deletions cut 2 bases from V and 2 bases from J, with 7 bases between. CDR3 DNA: TGTGCCTGGAGTCCGAATGCTGGAAACACCATATATTTT. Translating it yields CAWSPNAGNTIYF.

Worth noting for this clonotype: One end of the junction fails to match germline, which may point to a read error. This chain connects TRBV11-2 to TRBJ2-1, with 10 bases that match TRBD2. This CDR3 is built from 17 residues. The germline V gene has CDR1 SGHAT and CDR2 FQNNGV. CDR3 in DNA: TGTGCCAGCAACCCAGCCCCGGGACTAGCGCACTACAATGAGCAGTTATTC. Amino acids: CASNPAPGLAHYNEQLF.

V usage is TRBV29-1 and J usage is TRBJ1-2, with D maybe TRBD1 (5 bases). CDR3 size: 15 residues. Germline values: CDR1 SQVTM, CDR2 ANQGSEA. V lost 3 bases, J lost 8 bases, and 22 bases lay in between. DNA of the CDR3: TGCAGCGTTGAGGAGTACGGGACCCCGGGGCAGGGCTACACCTTC. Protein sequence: CSVEEYGTPGQGYTF. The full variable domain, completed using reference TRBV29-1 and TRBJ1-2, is SAVISQKPSRDICQRGTSLTIQCQVDSQVTMMFWYRQQPGQSLTLIATANQGSEATYESGFVIDKFPISRPNLTFSTLTVSNMSPEDSSIYLCSVEEYGTPGQGYTFGSGTRLTVV.

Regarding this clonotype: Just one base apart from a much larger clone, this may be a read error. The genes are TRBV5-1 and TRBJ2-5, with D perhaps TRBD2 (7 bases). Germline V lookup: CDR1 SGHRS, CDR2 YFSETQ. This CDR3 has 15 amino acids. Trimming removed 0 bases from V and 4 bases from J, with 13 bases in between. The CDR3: CASSLEGGVLETQYF. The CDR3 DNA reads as TGCGCCAGCAGCTTGGAAGGGGGGGTGTTAGAGACCCAGTACTTC.

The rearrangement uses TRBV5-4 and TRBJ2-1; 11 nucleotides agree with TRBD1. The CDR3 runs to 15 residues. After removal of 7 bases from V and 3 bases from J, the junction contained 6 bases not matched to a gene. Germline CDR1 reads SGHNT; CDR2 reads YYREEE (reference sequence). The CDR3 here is CASGTGGIHYNEQFF. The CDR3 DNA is TGTGCCAGCGGGACAGGGGGGATACACTACAATGAGCAGTTCTTC. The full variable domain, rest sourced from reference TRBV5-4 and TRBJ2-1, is ETGVTQSPTHLIKTRGQQVTLRCSSQSGHNTVSWYQQALGQGPQFIFQYYREEENGRGNFPPRFSGLQFPNYSSELNVNALELDDSALYLCASGTGGIHYNEQFFGPGTRLTVL.

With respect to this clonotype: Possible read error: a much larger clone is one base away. The CDR3 DNA sequence: TGTGCCAGCAGCTTAACCTTGGGACAGGGCCCGGGGTCCCTCCACTTT. This translates into CASSLTLGQGPGSLHF. V gene TRBV11-1 combines with J gene TRBJ1-6; 9 bases map to TRBD1. From germline, CDR1 is SGHAT and CDR2 FQDESV (reference sequence). V lost 2 bases and J lost 14; bases outside the gene matches: 13. The CDR3 spans 16 residues.

For the CDR3, the DNA is TGTGCCTGGAGTGTACTGGGACAGGGGAATGAAAAACTGTTTTTT. Translating it yields CAWSVLGQGNEKLFF. This chain links TRBV30 with TRBJ1-4; TRBD1 agrees at 10 bases. The germline CDR1 and CDR2 sequences are GTSNPN and SVGIG (reference sequence). V trimming: 0 bases; J trimming: 5 bases; junction bases outside the gene matches: 3. This CDR3 comprises 15 residues.

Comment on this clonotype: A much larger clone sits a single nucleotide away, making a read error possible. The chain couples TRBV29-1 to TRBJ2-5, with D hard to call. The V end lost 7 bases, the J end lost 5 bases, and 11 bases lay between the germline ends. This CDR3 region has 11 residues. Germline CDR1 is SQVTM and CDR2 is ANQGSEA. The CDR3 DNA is TGCAGCGCTTACGTCAGCGAGACCCAGTACTTC. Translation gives CSAYVSETQYF.

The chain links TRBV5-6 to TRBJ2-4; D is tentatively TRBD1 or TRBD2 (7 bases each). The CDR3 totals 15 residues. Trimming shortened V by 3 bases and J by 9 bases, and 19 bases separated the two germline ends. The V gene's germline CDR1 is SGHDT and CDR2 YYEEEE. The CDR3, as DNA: TGTGCCAGCAGCTCAGGGGGGGGCCCCCAAAGCATTCAGTACTTC. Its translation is CASSSGGGPQSIQYF.

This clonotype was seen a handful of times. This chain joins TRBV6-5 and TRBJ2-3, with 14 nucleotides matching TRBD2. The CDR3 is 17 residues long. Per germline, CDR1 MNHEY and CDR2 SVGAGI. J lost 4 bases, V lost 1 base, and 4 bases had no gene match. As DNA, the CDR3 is TGTGCCAGCAGTTACTTGGGACTAGCGGGAGCCCCAGATACGCAGTATTTT. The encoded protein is CASSYLGLAGAPDTQYF.

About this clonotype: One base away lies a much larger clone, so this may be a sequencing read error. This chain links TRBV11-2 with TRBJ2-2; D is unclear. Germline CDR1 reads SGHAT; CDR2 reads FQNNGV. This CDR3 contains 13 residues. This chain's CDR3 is CASNLGEVRELFF. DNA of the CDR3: TGTGCCAGCAACTTAGGAGAGGTCAGGGAGCTGTTTTTT.

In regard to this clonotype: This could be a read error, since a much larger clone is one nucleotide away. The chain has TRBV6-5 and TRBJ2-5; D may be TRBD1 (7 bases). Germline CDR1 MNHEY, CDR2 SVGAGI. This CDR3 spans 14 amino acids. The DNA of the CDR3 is TGTGCCAGCAGTTACGACGTAGGGACGGGGGACAGCCACTTC. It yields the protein CASSYDVGTGDSHF.

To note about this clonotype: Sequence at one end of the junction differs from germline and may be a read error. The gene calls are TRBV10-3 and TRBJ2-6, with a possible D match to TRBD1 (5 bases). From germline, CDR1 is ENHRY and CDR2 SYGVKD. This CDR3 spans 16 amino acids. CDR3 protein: CAISEVLESGANALTF. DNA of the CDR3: TGTGCCATCAGTGAGGTGTTGGAGTCTGGGGCCAACGCCCTGACTTTC.

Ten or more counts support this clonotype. The CDR3 sequence: CASSLGVADTDTQYF. Written as DNA, the CDR3 is TGTGCCAGCAGCTTAGGGGTAGCGGACACAGATACGCAGTATTTT. V usage is TRBV11-2 and J usage is TRBJ2-3; TRBD2 might be the D (6 bases). The germline V and J ends were trimmed by 1 base and 2 bases, with 10 bases remaining between them. In germline, CDR1 is SGHAT, CDR2 FQNNGV. CDR3 length: 15 amino acids.

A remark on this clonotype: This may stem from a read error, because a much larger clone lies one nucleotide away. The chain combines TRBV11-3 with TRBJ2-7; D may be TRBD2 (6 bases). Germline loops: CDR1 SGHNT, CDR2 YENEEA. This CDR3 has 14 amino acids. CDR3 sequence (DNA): TGTACCAGCAGCCCCGGGGCGGGGTCCTACGAGCAGTACTTC. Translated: CTSSPGAGSYEQYF.

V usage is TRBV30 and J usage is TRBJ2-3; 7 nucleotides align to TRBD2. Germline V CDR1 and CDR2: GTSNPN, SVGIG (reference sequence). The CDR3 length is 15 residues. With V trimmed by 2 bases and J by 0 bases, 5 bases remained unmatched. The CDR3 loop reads CAWSLRRESTDTQYF. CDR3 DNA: TGTGCCTGGAGTCTAAGGCGGGAGAGCACAGATACGCAGTATTTT.